These 32 T cell receptor beta chains were all obtained from the same sample, sequenced in a study of blood T cell repertoires in COVID-19. Libraries were prepared by immunoSEQ multiplex PCR; TCRdb keeps only in-frame clonotypes and omits some of them. The table records about 230,000 clones, around nine tenths of them present only once. Source material: PBMCs or T cells enriched from blood (not recorded which). Receptors were obtained from a woman younger than 45 with acute COVID-19.

V usage is TRBV7-9 and J usage is TRBJ1-1; tentatively, D is TRBD1 (5 bases). The V gene lost 5 bases and the J gene lost 8 bases, with 9 bases spanning the gap. There are 11 residues in the CDR3. Germline V gives CDR1 SEHNR, CDR2 FQNEAQ (reference sequence). CDR3 DNA sequence: TGTGCCAGCAGCATCCAGGGAGAAGCTTTCTTT. Its protein product is CASSIQGEAFF.

V and J are TRBV28 and TRBJ2-1, with 11 bases fitting TRBD1. Germline V gene sequence: CDR1 MDHEN, CDR2 SYDVKM. The trim removed 5 bases at V and 7 bases at J, leaving 13 bases unmatched. The CDR3 runs 17 residues. This chain's CDR3 is CASSRKAWTGGGNEQFF. For the CDR3, the DNA is TGTGCCAGCAGTAGGAAGGCCTGGACAGGGGGCGGGAATGAGCAGTTCTTC.

This clone was detected only once. V gene TRBV27 combines with J gene TRBJ1-1; D may be TRBD1 (5 bases). Germline V lookup: CDR1 MNHEY, CDR2 SMNVEV (reference sequence). Trimming took off 2 bases at V and 2 bases at J, with 6 bases between the two ends. There are 13 residues in the CDR3. In nucleotides, the CDR3 is TGTGCCAGCAGTTTACAGGGCAACACTGAAGCTTTCTTT. This gives the protein CASSLQGNTEAFF.

The chain couples TRBV4-1 to TRBJ2-1; D is unresolved. V was pared by 4 bases and J by 8 bases, with 9 bases between. Germline V lookup: CDR1 MGHRA, CDR2 YSYEKL. The CDR3 contains 12 residues. The CDR3 loop is CASSPSLDEQFF. The CDR3 coding sequence is TGCGCCAGCAGCCCGAGTTTGGATGAGCAGTTCTTC.

The DNA for the CDR3 is TGTGCCAGCAGCCAAGGGGGCGGGGGCTCCTACGAGCAGTACTTC. It yields the protein CASSQGGGGSYEQYF. This chain joins TRBV3-1 (or the pseudogene TRBV3-2) and TRBJ2-7, with 7 bases fitting TRBD2. Per germline, CDR1 LGHDT and CDR2 YNNKEL (reference sequence). V lost 1 base and J lost 0; bases outside the gene matches: 3. The CDR3 runs to 15 residues.

This clone was counted once. The rearrangement joins TRBV7-8 to TRBJ2-2; 9 bases are shared with TRBD1. The V gene end was trimmed by 5 bases and the J gene end by 4 bases; junction bases not matched to a gene: 8. The CDR3 runs 16 residues. CDR1 is SGHVS and CDR2 is FQNEAQ in the germline V gene. The CDR3 loop reads CASSDRDRVGTGELFF. The DNA for the CDR3 is TGTGCCAGCAGCGACCGGGACAGGGTCGGCACCGGGGAGCTGTTTTTT.

The rearrangement links TRBV4-1 to TRBJ1-6; 9 nucleotides match TRBD1. There are 17 residues in the CDR3. CDR1 is MGHRA, CDR2 YSYEKL, per germline. Losses at the gene ends were 0 bases for V and 7 bases for J; bases not matched to a gene: 7. The CDR3 DNA reads as TGCGCCAGCAGCCAAGAGGGGGTACAGGGGGCGAATTCACCCCTCCACTTT. Its protein is CASSQEGVQGANSPLHF.

This chain uses TRBV2 with TRBJ2-1, with TRBD1 matching 8 bases. Trimming cost V 4 bases and J 6 bases; bases outside gene matches: 5. The CDR3 runs 14 residues. CDR1 is SNHLY and CDR2 is FYNNEI in the germline V gene. CDR3 sequence: CASSANRGVNEQFF. The CDR3 region has the DNA TGTGCCAGCAGTGCTAACAGGGGGGTCAATGAGCAGTTCTTC.

The gene calls are TRBV7-9 and TRBJ2-1; 7 bases fit TRBD1. CDR3 length equals 16 residues. Germline-derived CDR1 and CDR2 are SEHNR and FQNEAQ (reference sequence). V shed 2 bases and J 4 bases; nucleotides not matched to a gene: 8. The CDR3 region is CASSLSLGTVYNEQFF. As DNA, the CDR3 is TGTGCCAGCAGCTTAAGCCTTGGGACAGTTTACAATGAGCAGTTCTTC. Based on the CDR3 plus reference TRBV7-9 and TRBJ2-1, the full variable domain is DTGVSQNPRHKITKRGQNVTFRCDPISEHNRLYWYRQTLGQGPEFLTYFQNEAQLEKSRLLSDRFSAERPKGSFSTLEIQRTEQGDSAMYLCASSLSLGTVYNEQFFGPGTRLTVL.

The chain uses TRBV7-8 and TRBJ1-5; 7 positions match TRBD1. Germline V gene lookup returns CDR1 SGHVS and CDR2 FQNEAQ. The CDR3 loop spans 14 amino acids. V was clipped by 4 bases and J by 2 bases; unmatched bases: 2. As DNA, the CDR3 is TGTGCCAGCAGCTACAGGGGTGGCAATCAGCCCCAGCATTTT. This gives the protein CASSYRGGNQPQHF. Combining the CDR3 with reference TRBV7-8 and TRBJ1-5 gives the whole variable domain GAGVSQSPRYKVAKRGQDVALRCDPISGHVSLFWYQQALGQGPEFLTYFQNEAQLDKSGLPSDRFFAERPEGSVSTLKIQRTQQEDSAVYLCASSYRGGNQPQHFGDGTRLSIL.

This chain joins TRBV5-3 and TRBJ1-3, with no clear D. TRBV5-3 is given ORF status, its function remaining uncertain. V lost 5 bases and J lost 0, with 15 bases in between. The CDR3 is 16 residues long. The CDR3 DNA follows: TGTGCCAGAAGGCCACTTTCGAAGTTCTCTGGAAACACCATATATTTT. Its protein is CARRPLSKFSGNTIYF.

About this clone itself: A much larger clone differs by one base, so this may be a read error. The chain uses TRBV13 and TRBJ2-7; TRBD1 aligns across 12 bases. Germline CDR1 is PRHDT and CDR2 is FYEKMQ (reference sequence). The CDR3 is 15 residues long. Losses at the gene ends were 5 bases for V and 3 bases for J; bases not matched to a gene: 5. As DNA, the CDR3 is TGTGCCAGCAGCCAAGGGACAGGGGGCTTCTACGAGCAGTACTTC. This encodes CASSQGTGGFYEQYF.

The chain uses TRBV10-3 and TRBJ2-7, with unresolved D. The CDR3 contains 15 residues. V lost 2 bases and J 3 bases, leaving 14 bases between the germline ends. Germline CDR1 is ENHRY and CDR2 is SYGVKD. The CDR3: CAISEPATEGYEQYF. CDR3 DNA: TGTGCCATCAGTGAGCCGGCCACAGAAGGCTACGAGCAGTACTTC.

The chain joins TRBV30 to TRBJ2-7; 9 positions agree with TRBD1. Germline values: CDR1 GTSNPN, CDR2 SVGIG (reference sequence). Trimming took 4 bases from V and 3 from J; bases not matched to a gene: 10. The CDR3 length is 15 residues. The CDR3 protein is CAWTRRDREIYEQYF. CDR3 sequence (DNA): TGTGCCTGGACCCGTCGGGACAGGGAAATCTACGAGCAGTACTTC.

This clone was seen just once. The chain links TRBV24-1 to TRBJ1-6, with D uncertain. Looked up from germline, CDR1 is KGHDR and CDR2 is SFDVKD. There are 13 residues in the CDR3. Trimming took off 7 bases at V and 10 bases at J, with 13 bases between the two ends. CDR3 residues: CATSSSGLSPLHF. Written as DNA, the CDR3 is TGTGCCACCAGCTCCAGCGGCTTATCACCCCTCCACTTT.

This chain connects TRBV7-8 to TRBJ2-5; a weak D match, TRBD1 (5 bases). This CDR3 has 13 residues. Germline CDR1 reads SGHVS; CDR2 reads FQNEAQ. V dropped 5 bases and J dropped 4 bases, with 11 bases sitting between them. The chain's CDR3 is CASSPRELETQYF. CDR3 DNA: TGTGCCAGCAGCCCCAGGGAACTAGAGACCCAGTACTTC.

This clone came up once. The chain is built from TRBV11-3 and TRBJ1-1; 7 nucleotides align to TRBD1. This CDR3 is 13 amino acids long. Germline CDR1 SGHNT, CDR2 YENEEA. Trimming took 4 bases from V and 10 from J; bases not matched to a gene: 9. Here the CDR3 reads CASSSRKEGAAFF. The DNA for the CDR3 is TGTGCCAGCAGCTCCCGGAAAGAGGGGGCAGCTTTCTTT.

The V call is TRBV27, the J call TRBJ1-5, with D possibly being TRBD1 (5 bases). CDR3 length: 13 amino acids. The germline V gene has CDR1 MNHEY and CDR2 SMNVEV (reference sequence). Trimming stripped 4 bases from V and 5 bases from J, with 9 bases between. CDR3 amino acids: CASSSDSYQPQHF. The CDR3 nucleotides read TGTGCCAGCAGTTCAGACAGCTATCAGCCCCAGCATTTT.

In this sample, this clone turned up a few times. The chain carries TRBV6-5 and TRBJ2-7; TRBD2 matches 10 bases. The CDR3 runs to 15 residues. J gave up 4 bases and V 7 bases, and 10 bases lay outside the gene matches. CDR1 is MNHEY, CDR2 SVGAGI, per germline. CDR3 sequence reads: CASNPSGGPQYEQYF. The CDR3 DNA is TGTGCCAGCAACCCTAGCGGGGGTCCTCAATACGAGCAGTACTTC.

The chain recombines TRBV24-1 with TRBJ2-2; D unclear. In germline, CDR1 is KGHDR, CDR2 SFDVKD. Trimming cost V 2 bases and J 0 bases, with 9 bases left between them. This CDR3 contains 16 residues. Here the CDR3 reads CATSDSYIANTGELFF. In nucleotides, the CDR3 is TGTGCCACCAGTGATTCGTACATCGCGAACACCGGGGAGCTGTTTTTT.

The chain couples TRBV5-4 to TRBJ2-4, with 8 nucleotides matching TRBD1. The CDR3 contains 16 residues. V shed 4 bases and J 6 bases; nucleotides not matched to a gene: 12. From germline, CDR1 is SGHNT and CDR2 YYREEE (reference sequence). This CDR3 is CASSPGGDRSRNIQYF. DNA for the CDR3: TGTGCCAGCAGCCCCGGAGGGGACAGGTCCAGAAACATTCAGTACTTC.

Details on this clone: Distinct nucleotide sequences in the sample also encode this CDR3. The chain combines TRBV27 with TRBJ2-7, with D possibly matching TRBD1 (6 bases). This CDR3 spans 13 amino acids. CDR1 and CDR2 (germline): MNHEY, SMNVEV (reference sequence). V lost 5 bases to trimming and J lost 1 base, with 9 bases between them. The CDR3 here is CASSIGQSYEQYF. The CDR3 coding sequence is TGTGCCAGCAGTATAGGACAGTCCTACGAGCAGTACTTC.

For this clone: Other nucleotide sequences in the sample specify the same CDR3. The V gene is TRBV9, the J gene TRBJ2-7, with a tentative D call TRBD2 (6 bases). The CDR3 is 14 residues long. V lost 0 bases and J lost 2, with 9 bases in between. The germline CDR1 and CDR2 sequences are SGDLS and YYNGEE. The CDR3 coding sequence is TGTGCCAGCAGCGTAGGCGGCGGGACCTACGAGCAGTACTTC. The encoded protein is CASSVGGGTYEQYF. The full variable domain, with the rest looked up from reference TRBV9 and TRBJ2-7, is DSGVTQTPKHLITATGQRVTLRCSPRSGDLSVYWYQQSLDQGLQFLIQYYNGEERAKGNILERFSAQQFPDLHSELNLSSLELGDSALYFCASSVGGGTYEQYFGPGTRLTVT.

V is TRBV6-5 and J is TRBJ1-5; tentative D call: TRBD1 (6 bases). Trimming shortened V by 8 bases and J by 2 bases, and 13 bases separated the two germline ends. The CDR3 is made up of 14 amino acids. The germline CDR1 and CDR2 sequences are MNHEY and SVGAGI. This chain's CDR3 is CASHTGSGNQPQHF. In DNA form, the CDR3 reads TGTGCCAGCCATACAGGGTCGGGCAATCAGCCCCAGCATTTT.

The CDR3, as DNA: TGTGCCAGCAGTTTAAGACAGGGGGTCGGCGAGCAGTACTTC. Its translation: CASSLRQGVGEQYF. The genes are TRBV28 and TRBJ2-7, with 9 bases identical to TRBD1. J was trimmed by 6 bases and V by 2 bases; bases with no gene match: 5. Germline values: CDR1 MDHEN, CDR2 SYDVKM. The CDR3 consists of 14 residues.

The CDR3 DNA reads TGTGCCAGCAGCGTAACCGGGGGGGAATGGAATGAGCAGTTCTTC. Its translation is CASSVTGGEWNEQFF. The J gene is TRBJ2-1, the V gene TRBV9, with 8 nucleotides matching TRBD2. The CDR3 covers 15 residues. V shed 1 base and J 7 bases; nucleotides not matched to a gene: 7. The germline V gene has CDR1 SGDLS and CDR2 YYNGEE.

This rearrangement joins TRBV10-3 to TRBJ2-2; D unclear. The CDR3 consists of 15 residues. Germline assignment: CDR1 ENHRY and CDR2 SYGVKD. V was shortened by 0 bases and J by 0 bases, with 5 bases between the two germline ends. The CDR3 loop reads CAISESPANTGELFF. For the CDR3, the DNA is TGTGCCATCAGTGAGTCGCCAGCGAACACCGGGGAGCTGTTTTTT.

V gene TRBV2 combines with J gene TRBJ1-3; 8 bases agree with TRBD1. The CDR3 has 15 amino acids. CDR1 and CDR2 from the germline V gene are SNHLY and FYNNEI. V lost 11 bases to trimming and J lost 0 bases; unmatched junction nucleotides: 9. CDR3 region: CAGGQGPYSGNTIYF. The CDR3 DNA sequence: TGTGCCGGCGGACAGGGACCATACTCTGGAAACACCATATATTTT.

The V call is TRBV10-3, the J call TRBJ2-1; D remains ambiguous. The V end was cut by 0 bases, the J end by 2 bases, with 11 bases between. CDR1 and CDR2 (germline): ENHRY, SYGVKD. The CDR3 runs 16 residues. The CDR3 reads CAISESGSEAYNEQFF. The CDR3 DNA reads as TGTGCCATCAGTGAGTCTGGTAGTGAGGCCTACAATGAGCAGTTCTTC.

This chain links TRBV2 with TRBJ2-7; 7 nucleotides line up with TRBD2. J lost 7 bases, V lost 8 bases, and 5 bases had no gene match. This CDR3 region has 11 residues. Germline lookup yields CDR1 SNHLY and CDR2 FYNNEI. CDR3: CASWGEGEQYF. In DNA form, the CDR3 reads TGTGCCAGCTGGGGGGAGGGGGAGCAGTACTTC.

The J gene is TRBJ1-1, the V gene TRBV4-3, with D possibly being TRBD1 (5 bases). Trimming pared 0 bases from V and 4 bases from J, leaving 12 bases between. Germline V gene data show CDR1 as LGHNA and CDR2 as YSLEER. This CDR3 is built from 15 residues. The CDR3 region has the DNA TGCGCCAGCAGCCAAGAAAGGGGCGACGGCACTGAAGCTTTCTTT. This encodes CASSQERGDGTEAFF.

The rearrangement links TRBV15 to TRBJ1-1; D is possibly TRBD1 (6 bases). V was trimmed by 0 bases and J by 1 base, leaving 6 bases between them. The CDR3 length is 14 residues. The germline V gene has CDR1 LNHNV and CDR2 YYDKDF (reference sequence). The CDR3 DNA sequence: TGTGCCACCAGCAGAGAAGGGGGGAACACTGAAGCTTTCTTT. Its translation: CATSREGGNTEAFF.